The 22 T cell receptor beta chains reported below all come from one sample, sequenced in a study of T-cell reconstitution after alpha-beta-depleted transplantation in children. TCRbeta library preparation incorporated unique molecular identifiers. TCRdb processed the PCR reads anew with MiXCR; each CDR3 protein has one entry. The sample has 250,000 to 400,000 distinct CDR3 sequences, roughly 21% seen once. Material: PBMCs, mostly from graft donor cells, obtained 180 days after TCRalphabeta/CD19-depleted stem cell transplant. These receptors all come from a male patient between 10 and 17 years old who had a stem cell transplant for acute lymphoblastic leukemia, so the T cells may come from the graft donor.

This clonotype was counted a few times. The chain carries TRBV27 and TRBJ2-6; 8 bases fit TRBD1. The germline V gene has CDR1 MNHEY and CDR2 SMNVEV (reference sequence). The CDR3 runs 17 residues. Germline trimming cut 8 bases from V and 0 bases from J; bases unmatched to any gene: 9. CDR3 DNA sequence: TGTGCCAGCTTTACAAGGACAGGGAGCTCTGGGGCCAACGTCCTGACTTTC. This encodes CASFTRTGSSGANVLTF.

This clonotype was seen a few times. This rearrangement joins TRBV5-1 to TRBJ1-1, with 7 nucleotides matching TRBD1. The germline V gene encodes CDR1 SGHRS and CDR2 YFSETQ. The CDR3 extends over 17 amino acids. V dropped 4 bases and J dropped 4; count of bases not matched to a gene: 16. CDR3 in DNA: TGCGCCAGCAGCACCGGACAGGATGGAATAAGGCTCACTGAAGCTTTCTTT. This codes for CASSTGQDGIRLTEAFF.

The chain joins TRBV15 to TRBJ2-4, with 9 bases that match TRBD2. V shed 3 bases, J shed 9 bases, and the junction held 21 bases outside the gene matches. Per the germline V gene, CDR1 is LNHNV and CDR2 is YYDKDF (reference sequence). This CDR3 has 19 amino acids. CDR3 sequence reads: CATSRGGGLAASRGVIQYF. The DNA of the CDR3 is TGTGCCACCAGCAGGGGAGGGGGACTAGCCGCTTCCCGCGGAGTCATTCAGTACTTC.

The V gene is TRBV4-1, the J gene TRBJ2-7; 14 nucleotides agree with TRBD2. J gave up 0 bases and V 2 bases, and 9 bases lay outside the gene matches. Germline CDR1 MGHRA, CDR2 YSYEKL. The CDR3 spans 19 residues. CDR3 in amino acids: CASSQRGLAGGESSYEQYF. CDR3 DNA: TGCGCCAGCAGCCAACGCGGACTAGCGGGAGGTGAAAGCTCCTACGAGCAGTACTTC.

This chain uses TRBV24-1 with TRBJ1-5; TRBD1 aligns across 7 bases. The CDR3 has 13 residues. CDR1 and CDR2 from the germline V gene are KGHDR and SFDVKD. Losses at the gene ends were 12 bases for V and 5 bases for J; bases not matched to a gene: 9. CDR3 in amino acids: CAPGTDGYQPQHF. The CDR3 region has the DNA TGTGCCCCGGGGACAGATGGCTATCAGCCCCAGCATTTT.

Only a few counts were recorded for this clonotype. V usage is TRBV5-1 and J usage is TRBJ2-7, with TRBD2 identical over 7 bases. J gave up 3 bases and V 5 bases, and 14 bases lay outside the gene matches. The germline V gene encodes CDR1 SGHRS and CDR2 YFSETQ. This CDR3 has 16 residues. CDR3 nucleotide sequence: TGCGCCAGCAGACCAAGGGGTGCGGGAGCGCGCTACGAGCAGTACTTC. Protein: CASRPRGAGARYEQYF.

CDR3 nucleotides: TGCAGTGCTAGAGGCGGGGGTGAAGCTTTCTTT. Translated: CSARGGGEAFF. The chain has TRBV20-1 and TRBJ1-1, with D possibly TRBD1 on 5 matching bases. This CDR3 spans 11 amino acids. Trimming cost V 1 base and J 7 bases, with 7 bases left between them. The germline CDR1 and CDR2 sequences are DFQATT and SNEGSKA (reference sequence).

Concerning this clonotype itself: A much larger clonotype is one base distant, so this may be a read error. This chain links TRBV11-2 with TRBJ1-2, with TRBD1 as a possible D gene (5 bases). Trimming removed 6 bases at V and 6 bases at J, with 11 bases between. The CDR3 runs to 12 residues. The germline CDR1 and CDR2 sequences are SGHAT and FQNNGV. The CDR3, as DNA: TGTGCCAGCAGGACCCAGGGTGATGGCTACACCTTC. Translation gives CASRTQGDGYTF.

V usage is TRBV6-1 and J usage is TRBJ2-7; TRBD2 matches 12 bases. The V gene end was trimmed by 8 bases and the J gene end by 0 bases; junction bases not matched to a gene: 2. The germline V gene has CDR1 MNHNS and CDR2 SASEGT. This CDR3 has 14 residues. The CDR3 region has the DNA TGTGCCAGCCAACTAGCGGGGGGCTCCTACGAGCAGTACTTC. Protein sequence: CASQLAGGSYEQYF.

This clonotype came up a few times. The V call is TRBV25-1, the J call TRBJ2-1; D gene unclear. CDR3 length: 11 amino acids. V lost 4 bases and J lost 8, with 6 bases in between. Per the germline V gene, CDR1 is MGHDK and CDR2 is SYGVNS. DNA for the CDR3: TGTGCCAGCAGTGTAATGGATGAGCAGTTCTTC. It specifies CASSVMDEQFF.

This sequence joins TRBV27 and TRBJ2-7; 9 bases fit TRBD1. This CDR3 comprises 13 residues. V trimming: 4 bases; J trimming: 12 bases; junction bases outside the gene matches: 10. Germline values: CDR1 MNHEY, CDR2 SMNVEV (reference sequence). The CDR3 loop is CASSWGQGLGLYF. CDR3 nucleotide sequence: TGTGCCAGCAGTTGGGGACAGGGATTGGGTCTGTACTTC.

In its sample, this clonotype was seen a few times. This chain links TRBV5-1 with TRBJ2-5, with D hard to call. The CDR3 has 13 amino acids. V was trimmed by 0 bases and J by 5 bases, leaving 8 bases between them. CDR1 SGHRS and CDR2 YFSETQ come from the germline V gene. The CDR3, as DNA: TGCGCCAGCAGCTTGGGGTATATCGAGACCCAGTACTTC. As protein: CASSLGYIETQYF.

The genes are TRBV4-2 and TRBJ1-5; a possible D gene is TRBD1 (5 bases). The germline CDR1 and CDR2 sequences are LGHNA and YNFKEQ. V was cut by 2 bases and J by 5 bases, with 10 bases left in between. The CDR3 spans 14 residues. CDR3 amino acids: CASSQTRGDQPQHF. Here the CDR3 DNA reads TGTGCCAGCAGCCAAACTAGGGGAGATCAGCCCCAGCATTTT.

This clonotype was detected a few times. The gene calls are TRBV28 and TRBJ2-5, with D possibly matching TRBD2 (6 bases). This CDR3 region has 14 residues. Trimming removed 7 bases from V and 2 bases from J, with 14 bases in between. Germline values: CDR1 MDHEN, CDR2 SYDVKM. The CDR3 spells CASKKDGGQETQYF. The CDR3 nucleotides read TGTGCCAGCAAAAAGGATGGGGGGCAAGAGACCCAGTACTTC.

In nucleotides, the CDR3 is TGCGCCAGCAGAGCGTACCAAGAGACCCAGTACTTC. Its translation is CASRAYQETQYF. V is TRBV5-1 and J is TRBJ2-5; D unclear. The CDR3 has 12 amino acids. Trimming pared 5 bases from V and 0 bases from J, leaving 5 bases between. Germline V gene sequence: CDR1 SGHRS, CDR2 YFSETQ.

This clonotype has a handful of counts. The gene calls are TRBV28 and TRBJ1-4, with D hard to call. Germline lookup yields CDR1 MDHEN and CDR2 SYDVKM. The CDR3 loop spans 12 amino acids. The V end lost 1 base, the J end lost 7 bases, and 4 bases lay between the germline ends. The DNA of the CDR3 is TGTGCCAGCAGTTTATTGGGTGAAAAACTGTTTTTT. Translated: CASSLLGEKLFF.

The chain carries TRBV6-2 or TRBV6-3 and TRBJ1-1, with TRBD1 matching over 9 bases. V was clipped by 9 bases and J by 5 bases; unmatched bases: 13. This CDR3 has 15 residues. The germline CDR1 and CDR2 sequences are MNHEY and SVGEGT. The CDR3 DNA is TGTGCCAGTCTGCGGGACAGGGCCAGAACTACTGAAGCTTTCTTT. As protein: CASLRDRARTTEAFF.

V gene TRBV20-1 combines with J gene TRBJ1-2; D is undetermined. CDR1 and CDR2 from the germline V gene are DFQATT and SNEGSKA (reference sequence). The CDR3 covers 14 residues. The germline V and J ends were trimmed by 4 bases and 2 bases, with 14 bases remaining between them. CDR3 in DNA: TGCAGTGCTACGGCCGGGCGGCTCAACTATGGCTACACCTTC. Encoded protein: CSATAGRLNYGYTF.

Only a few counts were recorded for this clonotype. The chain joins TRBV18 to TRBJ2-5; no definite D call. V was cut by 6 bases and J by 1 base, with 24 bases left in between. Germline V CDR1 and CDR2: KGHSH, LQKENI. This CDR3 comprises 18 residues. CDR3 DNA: TGTGCCAGCTCGCCTCGGACGACTTTCCGGGCGGTCCAAGAGACCCAGTACTTC. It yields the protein CASSPRTTFRAVQETQYF.

The chain's CDR3 is CASSSLGQSQETQYF. Here the CDR3 DNA reads TGTGCCAGCAGCAGTTTGGGACAGTCCCAAGAGACCCAGTACTTC. This chain links TRBV3-1 with TRBJ2-5; 7 bases map to TRBD1. Germline V gives CDR1 LGHDT, CDR2 YNNKEL (reference sequence). The trim removed 5 bases at V and 1 base at J, leaving 7 bases unmatched. The CDR3 sequence is 15 residues long.

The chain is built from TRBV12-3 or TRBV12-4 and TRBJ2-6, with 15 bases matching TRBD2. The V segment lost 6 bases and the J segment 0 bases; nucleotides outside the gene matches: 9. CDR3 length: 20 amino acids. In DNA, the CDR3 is TGTGCCAGCAGGGGGTTCACGGGACTAGCGGGAGGCTCTGGGGCCAACGTCCTGACTTTC. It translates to CASRGFTGLAGGSGANVLTF.

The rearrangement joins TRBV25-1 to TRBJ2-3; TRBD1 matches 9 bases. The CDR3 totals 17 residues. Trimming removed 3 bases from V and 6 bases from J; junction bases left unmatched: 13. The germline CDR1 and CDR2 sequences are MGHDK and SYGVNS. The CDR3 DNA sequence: TGTGCCAGCAGTGACCCTCGGACAGGGGTCCCCTTCGATACGCAGTATTTT. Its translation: CASSDPRTGVPFDTQYF.